This T cell receptor (beta chain) came from a study of tumor-infiltrating lymphocytes in primary liver carcinoma. The input was approximately 0.45 ug total RNA; TCR beta cDNA was made from it with a constant-region primer. A slightly modified ARM-PCR protocol with three nested multiplex PCR rounds produced these TCR beta libraries. Two initial PCR rounds of around 10 cycles each paired TRBV1-TRBV30 forward primers with a C-beta reverse primer. TCRdb called the multiplex PCR reads again in MiXCR, with one record for every CDR3 protein. The table lists about 48,000 distinct CDR3 sequences, about 80% of them singletons. Between the trimmed V and J ends, which lost 1 base and 3 bases, there was a span of 12 bases. This CDR3 is built from 15 residues. The germline CDR1 and CDR2 sequences are LNHDA and SQIVND (reference sequence). Co-extraction yielded RNA and DNA from roughly 20-30 mg of unsorted bulk tissue.

With respect to this clonotype: Its antigen remains unidentified.

Whole-study findings and limits: Only about 8-25% of top clones appeared in all five tumor regions.

The J gene is TRBJ1-1, the V gene TRBV19; D is possibly TRBD1 (5 bases). Sequenced input: liver tumor tissue from sampling region 3. Subset reported: tumor region T3, left-lateral pole. The TCR comes from a man aged 35 to 55 with primary liver carcinoma and hepatitis B virus infection. The CDR3 DNA follows: TGTGCCAGTAGTATAGTCGGAGGGGAGGACACTGAAGCTTTCTTT. This translates into CASSIVGGEDTEAFF.